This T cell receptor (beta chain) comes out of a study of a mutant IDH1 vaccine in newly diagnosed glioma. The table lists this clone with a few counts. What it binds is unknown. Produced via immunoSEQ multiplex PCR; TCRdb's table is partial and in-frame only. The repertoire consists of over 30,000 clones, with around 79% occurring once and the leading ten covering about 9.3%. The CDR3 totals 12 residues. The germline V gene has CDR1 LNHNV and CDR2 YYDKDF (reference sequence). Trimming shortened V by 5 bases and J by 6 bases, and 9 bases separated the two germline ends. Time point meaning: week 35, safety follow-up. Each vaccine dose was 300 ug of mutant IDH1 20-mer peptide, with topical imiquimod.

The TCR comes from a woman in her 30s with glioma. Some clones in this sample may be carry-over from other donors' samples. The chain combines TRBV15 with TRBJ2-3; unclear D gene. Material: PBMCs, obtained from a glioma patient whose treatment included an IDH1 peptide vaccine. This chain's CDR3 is CATSPSVDTQYF. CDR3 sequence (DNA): TGTGCCACCAGCCCTTCGGTGGATACGCAGTATTTT.